This TCR beta chain was sequenced during a study of response to subunit inactivated influenza vaccine. Study-wide findings and caveats: Authors suggested few new T cells are recruited by each seasonal influenza vaccination.

One entry per CDR3 protein, called by TCRdb with MiXCR from the RT-PCR reads. The profile shows 500,000 or so distinct CDR3 sequences, 16% of them singletons. A remark on this clonotype: Antigen unknown.

The J segment lost 6 bases and the V segment lost 1 base, leaving 5 bases of the junction unmatched. This CDR3 region has 15 residues. Germline loops: CDR1 SGHRS, CDR2 YFSETQ. The gene calls are TRBV5-1 and TRBJ2-1, with 9 bases aligning to TRBD1. The specimen was CD4+ T cells sorted from PBMCs, collected around 25 months after vaccination. This receptor was taken from a man aged 45 to 75 who received an inactivated influenza vaccine. CDR3 bases: TGCGCCAGCAGCTTGTCGGGACAGGGTTCCAATGAGCAGTTCTTC. Its protein is CASSLSGQGSNEQFF.